This paragraph covers one TCR beta chain sequence. Its antigen is unidentified. The sample originates from a study of cytomegalovirus exposure and HLA in healthy donors. Assay: immunoSEQ multiplex PCR; the TCRdb copy retains only in-frame clones and omits some. This repertoire shows approximately 140,000 clones, about 86% found once; its top ten account for nearly 3%. Regarding the study as a whole: The study labeled around 160 TCR beta chains cytomegalovirus-associated.

The specimen sequenced was PBMCs. The origin of this receptor is a man younger than 35 in good health and CMV-seronegative.

The CDR3 loop reads CASRAGGQAPGTQYF. Here the CDR3 DNA reads TGTGCCAGCAGAGCAGGCGGACAGGCTCCGGGTACGCAGTATTTT. The V gene is TRBV7-9, the J gene TRBJ2-3, with 7 bases aligning to TRBD1. J lost 8 bases, V lost 6 bases, and 14 bases had no gene match. The CDR3 spans 15 residues. Germline assignment: CDR1 SEHNR and CDR2 FQNEAQ (reference sequence).